These 32 T cell receptor beta chains came from one sample sequenced in a study of cytomegalovirus exposure and HLA in healthy donors. The PCR had 60 Vbeta and 13 Jbeta primers. Method: immunoSEQ multiplex PCR; TCRdb's copy keeps in-frame clones and lacks some. The sample has about 170,000 clones. The specimen was PBMCs. The receptors were gathered from a woman in her late teens or twenties in good health and CMV-seropositive.

This chain uses TRBV11-2 with TRBJ2-2, with a possible D match to TRBD1 (6 bases). Germline V lookup: CDR1 SGHAT, CDR2 FQNNGV. V was trimmed by 7 bases and J by 6 bases, leaving 12 bases between them. The CDR3 has 13 amino acids. The CDR3 protein is CASNPGDPGELFF. The CDR3 DNA follows: TGTGCCAGCAACCCAGGGGATCCCGGGGAGCTGTTTTTT.

The chain has TRBV2 and TRBJ2-4; 7 nucleotides align to TRBD2. Germline values: CDR1 SNHLY, CDR2 FYNNEI. This CDR3 has 15 amino acids. V lost 6 bases and J lost 6; bases outside the gene matches: 11. The DNA for the CDR3 is TGTGCCAGCAGCAGTAAAGGGCGGGAGAGAAACATTCAGTACTTC. Its protein product is CASSSKGRERNIQYF. The full variable domain, completed using reference TRBV2 and TRBJ2-4, is EPEVTQTPSHQVTQMGQEVILRCVPISNHLYFYWYRQILGQKVEFLVSFYNNEISEKSEIFDDQFSVERPDGSNFTLKIRSTKLEDSAMYFCASSSKGRERNIQYFGAGTRLSVL.

CDR3 protein: CASSLGYGEGQPQHF. The CDR3 region has the DNA TGTGCCAGCAGCTTAGGTTACGGGGAGGGCCAGCCCCAGCATTTT. The chain is built from TRBV7-9 and TRBJ1-5; D unresolved. This CDR3 is built from 15 residues. The V gene's germline CDR1 is SEHNR and CDR2 FQNEAQ (reference sequence). V was pared by 1 base and J by 7 bases, with 14 bases between.

The gene calls are TRBV25-1 and TRBJ1-4, with a tentative D call TRBD1 (5 bases). CDR3 length: 16 residues. Trimming removed 2 bases at V and 4 bases at J, with 14 bases between. Germline V gene data show CDR1 as MGHDK and CDR2 as SYGVNS. The CDR3 region has the DNA TGTGCCAGCAGTGAAGGGTCGGAGGGGTTTAATGAAAAACTGTTTTTT. It specifies CASSEGSEGFNEKLFF.

The V call is TRBV10-3, the J call TRBJ1-2; perhaps TRBD1 as D (6 bases). Germline values: CDR1 ENHRY, CDR2 SYGVKD. CDR3 length: 15 residues. Between the trimmed V and J ends, which lost 0 bases and 8 bases, there was a span of 16 bases. This CDR3 is CAISESNRVLDGYTF. The CDR3 region has the DNA TGTGCCATCAGTGAGTCGAACAGGGTACTCGACGGCTACACCTTC.

The chain joins TRBV9 to TRBJ2-3; TRBD2 aligns across 7 bases. V lost 0 bases, J lost 4 bases, and 11 bases stayed unmatched. CDR1 and CDR2 (germline): SGDLS, YYNGEE. The CDR3 is 17 residues long. CDR3: CASSVGGGGPVADTQYF. CDR3 DNA sequence: TGTGCCAGCAGCGTAGGGGGGGGAGGACCGGTTGCAGATACGCAGTATTTT.

The V gene is TRBV5-1, the J gene TRBJ2-1; D uncertain. Germline CDR1 and CDR2: SGHRS and YFSETQ. There are 13 residues in the CDR3. The V and J ends lost 2 bases and 5 bases respectively, with 8 bases between them. CDR3 amino acids: CASSFLTDNEQFF. The CDR3 region has the DNA TGCGCCAGCAGCTTCCTGACTGACAATGAGCAGTTCTTC. Using reference TRBV5-1 and TRBJ2-1 for the parts outside the CDR3, the full variable domain is KAGVTQTPRYLIKTRGQQVTLSCSPISGHRSVSWYQQTPGQGLQFLFEYFSETQRNKGNFPGRFSGRQFSNSRSEMNVSTLELGDSALYLCASSFLTDNEQFFGPGTRLTVL.

The V call is TRBV30, the J call TRBJ2-2, with 7 nucleotides matching TRBD2. CDR3 length: 17 amino acids. The junction had 9 bases not matched to a gene; V was cut back by 0 bases and J by 2 bases. Germline V gene sequence: CDR1 GTSNPN, CDR2 SVGIG (reference sequence). This chain's CDR3 is CAWSVGFRGENTGELFF. CDR3 bases: TGTGCCTGGAGTGTAGGCTTTCGGGGGGAAAACACCGGGGAGCTGTTTTTT.

V usage is TRBV29-1 and J usage is TRBJ2-5, with 7 bases identical to TRBD1. CDR1 SQVTM and CDR2 ANQGSEA come from the germline V gene. CDR3 length: 12 residues. The V and J ends lost 5 bases and 2 bases, in that order; junction bases with no gene match: 2. DNA for the CDR3: TGCAGCGTTCGCAGGGGGCAAGAGACCCAGTACTTC. It yields the protein CSVRRGQETQYF.

V usage is TRBV4-1 and J usage is TRBJ2-4; possibly TRBD2 for D (5 bases). The V end was cut by 2 bases, the J end by 7 bases, with 21 bases between. CDR3 length: 17 amino acids. The germline V gene has CDR1 MGHRA and CDR2 YSYEKL. CDR3 sequence: CASSQPGSARMKNIQYF. For the CDR3, the DNA is TGCGCCAGCAGCCAACCTGGGAGCGCTCGGATGAAGAACATTCAGTACTTC.

The chain carries TRBV9 and TRBJ2-1; TRBD2 is a possible D gene (6 bases). In germline, CDR1 is SGDLS, CDR2 YYNGEE. CDR3 size: 14 residues. Trimming cost V 2 bases and J 5 bases, with 11 bases left between them. CDR3 DNA: TGTGCCAGCAGCGTGGGTCGGGAGAACAATGAGCAGTTCTTC. Encoded protein: CASSVGRENNEQFF.

The chain has TRBV11-3 and TRBJ1-4; TRBD1 aligns across 8 bases. CDR3 length: 15 amino acids. Trimming cost V 5 bases and J 5 bases; bases outside gene matches: 7. Germline V gene data show CDR1 as SGHNT and CDR2 as YENEEA. CDR3 amino acids: CASSPDRGGNEKLFF. The CDR3 coding sequence is TGTGCCAGCAGCCCCGACAGGGGAGGAAATGAAAAACTGTTTTTT. Based on the CDR3 plus reference TRBV11-3 and TRBJ1-4, the full variable domain is EAGVVQSPRYKIIEKKQPVAFWCNPISGHNTLYWYLQNLGQGPELLIRYENEEAVDDSQLPKDRFSAERLKGVDSTLKIQPAELGDSAVYLCASSPDRGGNEKLFFGSGTQLSVL.

The rearrangement joins TRBV11-2 to TRBJ2-7; 8 positions agree with TRBD1. This CDR3 is 14 amino acids long. Germline CDR1 SGHAT, CDR2 FQNNGV. Trimming cost V 7 bases and J 2 bases; bases outside gene matches: 7. CDR3 nucleotide sequence: TGTGCCAGCAACAGGGACAGGAGAACCTACGAGCAGTACTTC. Protein sequence: CASNRDRRTYEQYF.

This sequence joins TRBV19 and TRBJ1-1; TRBD1 aligns across 9 bases. The CDR3 consists of 16 residues. Losses at the gene ends were 1 base for V and 1 base for J; bases not matched to a gene: 4. The germline V gene encodes CDR1 LNHDA and CDR2 SQIVND (reference sequence). The CDR3 sequence: CASSIGGTGRNTEAFF. CDR3 sequence (DNA): TGTGCCAGTAGTATAGGTGGGACAGGGCGGAACACTGAAGCTTTCTTT.

The chain recombines TRBV2 with TRBJ2-7; 7 bases are shared with TRBD1. CDR3 length: 13 residues. Per germline, CDR1 SNHLY and CDR2 FYNNEI. V lost 4 bases and J lost 9; bases outside the gene matches: 9. Here the CDR3 DNA reads TGTGCCAGCAGTGTTGAGACAGGGTTAGGGCAGTACTTC. It encodes CASSVETGLGQYF. The full variable domain, rest sourced from reference TRBV2 and TRBJ2-7, is EPEVTQTPSHQVTQMGQEVILRCVPISNHLYFYWYRQILGQKVEFLVSFYNNEISEKSEIFDDQFSVERPDGSNFTLKIRSTKLEDSAMYFCASSVETGLGQYFGPGTRLTVT.

The rearrangement uses TRBV5-1 and TRBJ2-5, with 7 bases that match TRBD2. V trimming: 0 bases; J trimming: 5 bases; junction bases outside the gene matches: 7. The CDR3 sequence is 15 residues long. Germline V gives CDR1 SGHRS, CDR2 YFSETQ. CDR3 in DNA: TGCGCCAGCAGCTTGGAGGGGCAGGGAGGGGAGACCCAGTACTTC. This codes for CASSLEGQGGETQYF.

The genes are TRBV30 and TRBJ1-1; tentatively, D is TRBD1 (6 bases). Germline CDR1 and CDR2: GTSNPN and SVGIG (reference sequence). V lost 5 bases and J 1 base, leaving 11 bases between the germline ends. The CDR3 consists of 13 residues. The CDR3 bases are TGTGCCTGGTATGGGGGCGAGAACACTGAAGCTTTCTTT. It is translated as CAWYGGENTEAFF.

The chain links TRBV7-9 to TRBJ1-5; tentative D call: TRBD1 (6 bases). Germline assignment: CDR1 SEHNR and CDR2 FQNEAQ (reference sequence). The length of the CDR3 is 19 residues. V gave up 7 bases and J gave up 0 bases, with 25 bases separating them. The CDR3 sequence: CASTFGGTGTSYSNQPQHF. CDR3 nucleotides: TGTGCCAGCACCTTTGGCGGAACAGGGACCTCTTATAGCAATCAGCCCCAGCATTTT. Looking up the rest from reference TRBV7-9 and TRBJ1-5 gives the full variable domain: DTGVSQNPRHKITKRGQNVTFRCDPISEHNRLYWYRQTLGQGPEFLTYFQNEAQLEKSRLLSDRFSAERPKGSFSTLEIQRTEQGDSAMYLCASTFGGTGTSYSNQPQHFGDGTRLSIL.

The V gene is TRBV7-2, the J gene TRBJ2-2; D may be TRBD1 (5 bases). The CDR3 extends over 17 amino acids. Germline V lookup: CDR1 SGHTA, CDR2 FQGNSA. Between the trimmed V and J ends, which lost 5 bases and 6 bases, there was a span of 22 bases. CDR3 DNA sequence: TGTGCCAGCAGCCCAAACCTCTATCAGGGCTGGTCCGGGGAGCTGTTTTTT. Amino acid sequence: CASSPNLYQGWSGELFF.

The rearrangement links TRBV9 to TRBJ2-2; D is possibly TRBD1 (5 bases). The V gene's germline CDR1 is SGDLS and CDR2 YYNGEE. The CDR3 loop spans 15 amino acids. V dropped 3 bases and J dropped 3 bases, with 12 bases sitting between them. The CDR3 DNA is TGTGCCAGCAGCGGTTCGCAAGGGGACACCGGGGAGCTGTTTTTT. This gives the protein CASSGSQGDTGELFF.

The V and J genes are TRBV30 and TRBJ1-2, with D unresolved. V shed 4 bases and J shed 6 bases, with 9 bases lying between them. This CDR3 comprises 11 residues. Germline V CDR1 and CDR2: GTSNPN, SVGIG (reference sequence). The CDR3 nucleotides read TGTGCCTGGAACTTGGGCCATGGCTACACCTTC. The encoded protein is CAWNLGHGYTF.

The chain has TRBV19 and TRBJ2-7, with 12 bases fitting TRBD1. The CDR3 length is 14 residues. Germline assignment: CDR1 LNHDA and CDR2 SQIVND (reference sequence). The V segment lost 5 bases and the J segment 6 bases; nucleotides outside the gene matches: 5. The CDR3 loop reads CASSFRDRGREQYF. Here the CDR3 DNA reads TGTGCCAGTAGTTTCCGGGACAGGGGGCGCGAGCAGTACTTC.

The chain joins TRBV10-2 to TRBJ1-4, with a weak D call TRBD1 (5 bases). From germline, CDR1 is WSHSY and CDR2 SAAADI. This CDR3 has 14 amino acids. V gave up 0 bases and J gave up 3 bases, with 5 bases separating them. Written as DNA, the CDR3 is TGCGCCAGCAGTGAGTCGGGGCCTAATGAAAAACTGTTTTTT. Protein: CASSESGPNEKLFF.

The CDR3 DNA follows: TGTGCCAGCAGCGTGGGAGCGGGGGTTTCAGATACGCAGTATTTT. Amino acids: CASSVGAGVSDTQYF. This chain uses TRBV9 with TRBJ2-3; 8 nucleotides line up with TRBD2. V gave up 2 bases and J gave up 4 bases; unmatched junction bases: 6. CDR1 is SGDLS, CDR2 YYNGEE, per germline. This CDR3 region has 15 residues.

The chain couples TRBV5-4 to TRBJ2-7, with 10 nucleotides matching TRBD2. Losses at the gene ends were 4 bases for V and 6 bases for J; bases not matched to a gene: 10. Germline V gene sequence: CDR1 SGHNT, CDR2 YYREEE (reference sequence). The CDR3 covers 15 residues. In DNA form, the CDR3 reads TGTGCCAGCAGCGCCAGTGGTATAGCGGGAGGCGAGCAGTACTTC. Translating gives CASSASGIAGGEQYF.

This chain uses TRBV6-1 with TRBJ1-6; D gene uncertain. The CDR3 is 16 residues long. The germline CDR1 and CDR2 sequences are MNHNS and SASEGT. The ends were cut back, 2 bases at V and 0 bases at J, with 8 bases in the middle. The CDR3 sequence: CASSEMGSSYNSPLHF. CDR3 nucleotide sequence: TGTGCCAGCAGTGAAATGGGCAGCTCCTATAATTCACCCCTCCACTTT.

CDR3 sequence reads: CASRPGTGANTGELFF. The CDR3, as DNA: TGTGCCAGCAGACCCGGGACAGGAGCTAACACCGGGGAGCTGTTTTTT. The chain employs TRBV7-9 and TRBJ2-2; 8 bases fit TRBD1. Germline V gene data show CDR1 as SEHNR and CDR2 as FQNEAQ (reference sequence). With V trimmed by 6 bases and J by 2 bases, 8 bases remained unmatched. This CDR3 spans 16 amino acids.

For this clone: In the same sample, other DNA sequences code for this CDR3. The gene calls are TRBV7-8 and TRBJ2-3; a possible D gene is TRBD2 (5 bases). The CDR3 has 15 amino acids. With 2 bases removed from V and 0 bases from J, the gap between germline ends came to 9 bases. The germline gives CDR1 SGHVS, CDR2 FQNEAQ. CDR3 sequence: CASSLRGSSTDTQYF. The CDR3, as DNA: TGTGCCAGCAGCTTAAGAGGGTCTAGCACAGATACGCAGTATTTT. The variable domain in full, with the rest retrieved from reference TRBV7-8 and TRBJ2-3, is GAGVSQSPRYKVAKRGQDVALRCDPISGHVSLFWYQQALGQGPEFLTYFQNEAQLDKSGLPSDRFFAERPEGSVSTLKIQRTQQEDSAVYLCASSLRGSSTDTQYFGPGTRLTVL.

The chain employs TRBV2 and TRBJ1-2; TRBD1 matches 12 bases. V shed 7 bases and J 5 bases; nucleotides not matched to a gene: 11. The CDR3 extends over 16 amino acids. From germline, CDR1 is SNHLY and CDR2 FYNNEI. The CDR3 sequence: CASTDPPGQGAYGYTF. In DNA, the CDR3 is TGTGCCAGCACTGATCCCCCGGGACAGGGGGCTTATGGCTACACCTTC.

The V call is TRBV4-1, the J call TRBJ1-2; 9 bases match TRBD1. Germline V gene lookup returns CDR1 MGHRA and CDR2 YSYEKL. V trimming: 0 bases; J trimming: 4 bases; junction bases outside the gene matches: 3. The CDR3 sequence is 15 residues long. CDR3 residues: CASSQDMTGGYGYTF. CDR3 DNA: TGCGCCAGCAGCCAAGATATGACAGGGGGCTATGGCTACACCTTC.

The chain uses TRBV5-4 and TRBJ1-2; no clear D gene. The ends were cut back, 4 bases at V and 8 bases at J, with 15 bases in the middle. Per germline, CDR1 SGHNT and CDR2 YYREEE (reference sequence). The CDR3 is 13 residues long. The CDR3 sequence is CASSEQGSEGYTF. The CDR3 DNA sequence: TGTGCCAGCAGCGAACAAGGGAGTGAAGGCTACACCTTC.

This sequence joins TRBV18 and TRBJ1-2, with D uncertain. CDR3 length equals 14 residues. The ends were cut back, 0 bases at V and 7 bases at J, with 12 bases in the middle. Germline V gene lookup returns CDR1 KGHSH and CDR2 LQKENI. Written as DNA, the CDR3 is TGTGCCAGCTCACCACCGGGCCAGTACGGTGGCTACACCTTC. Amino acid sequence: CASSPPGQYGGYTF.